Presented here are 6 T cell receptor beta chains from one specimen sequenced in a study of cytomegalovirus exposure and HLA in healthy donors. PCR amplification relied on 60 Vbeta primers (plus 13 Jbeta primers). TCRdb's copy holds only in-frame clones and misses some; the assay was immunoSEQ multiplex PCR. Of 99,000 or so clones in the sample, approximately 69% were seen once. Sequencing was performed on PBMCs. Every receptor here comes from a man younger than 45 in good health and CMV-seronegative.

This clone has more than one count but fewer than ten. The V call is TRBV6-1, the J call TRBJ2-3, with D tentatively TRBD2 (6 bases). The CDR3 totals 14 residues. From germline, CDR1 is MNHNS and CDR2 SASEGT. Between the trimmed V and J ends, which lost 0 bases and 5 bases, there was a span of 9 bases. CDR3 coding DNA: TGTGCCAGCAGTGAAGCGGGAGCGGGAGATACGCAGTATTTT. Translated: CASSEAGAGDTQYF.

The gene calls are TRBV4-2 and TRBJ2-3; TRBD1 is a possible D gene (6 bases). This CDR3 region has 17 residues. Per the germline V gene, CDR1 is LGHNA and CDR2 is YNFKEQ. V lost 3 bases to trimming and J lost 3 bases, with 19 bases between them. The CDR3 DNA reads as TGTGCCAGCAGCCAGTCGCGAGGGGGTAAAGGGACAGATACGCAGTATTTT. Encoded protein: CASSQSRGGKGTDTQYF.

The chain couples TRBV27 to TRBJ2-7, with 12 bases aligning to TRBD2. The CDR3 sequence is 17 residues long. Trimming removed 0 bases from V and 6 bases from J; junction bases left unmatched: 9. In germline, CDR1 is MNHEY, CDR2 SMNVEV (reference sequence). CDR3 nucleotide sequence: TGTGCCAGCAGTTTATCTTGGCTAGCGGGAGGGTTGGCCGAGCAGTACTTC. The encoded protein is CASSLSWLAGGLAEQYF.

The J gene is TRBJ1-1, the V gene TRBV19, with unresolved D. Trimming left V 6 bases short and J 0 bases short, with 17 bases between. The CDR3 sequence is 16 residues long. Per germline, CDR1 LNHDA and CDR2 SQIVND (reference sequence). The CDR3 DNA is TGTGCCAGTAGACCCGAGGGCCTCAGATTGAACACTGAAGCTTTCTTT. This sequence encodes CASRPEGLRLNTEAFF. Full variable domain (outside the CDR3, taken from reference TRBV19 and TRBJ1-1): DGGITQSPKYLFRKEGQNVTLSCEQNLNHDAMYWYRQDPGQGLRLIYYSQIVNDFQKGDIAEGYSVSREKKESFPLTVTSAQKNPTAFYLCASRPEGLRLNTEAFFGQGTRLTVV.

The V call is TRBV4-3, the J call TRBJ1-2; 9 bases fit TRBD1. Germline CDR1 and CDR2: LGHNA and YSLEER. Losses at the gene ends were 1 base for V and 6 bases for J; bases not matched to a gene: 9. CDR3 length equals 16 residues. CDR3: CASSQVLGQGLDGYTF. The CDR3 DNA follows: TGCGCCAGCAGCCAAGTATTAGGACAGGGGTTGGATGGCTACACCTTC.

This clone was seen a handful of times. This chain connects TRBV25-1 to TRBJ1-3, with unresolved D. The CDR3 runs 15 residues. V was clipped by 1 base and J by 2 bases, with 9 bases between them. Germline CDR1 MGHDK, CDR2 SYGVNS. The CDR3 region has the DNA TGTGCCAGCAGTGAATTCCGGGGAGCTGGAAACACCATATATTTT. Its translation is CASSEFRGAGNTIYF.